This TCR beta chain was profiled in a study of blood T cells in healthy people across ages. This clonotype was seen only a few times. The CDR3 runs 14 residues. Trimming at V came to 5 bases and at J to 7 bases, leaving 4 bases not matched to a gene. Germline-derived CDR1 and CDR2 are SQVTM and ANQGSEA. Primers used in a second PCR of about 7 to 12 cycles were a sample-barcoded 5' primer and a J-beta primer mix. TCRdb passed the 5' RACE reads through MiXCR, listing each CDR3 protein once. Altogether approximately 770,000 distinct CDR3 sequences are present, roughly 60% being singletons, with the ten largest covering approximately 21%.

Sequencing was performed on blood. The V gene is TRBV29-1, the J gene TRBJ1-6; TRBD1 matches 11 bases. The receptor was isolated from a young man in good health. CDR3 nucleotides: TGCAGCGTTTCAGGGGACAGGGGGAATTCACCCCTCCACTTT. This gives the protein CSVSGDRGNSPLHF.